Below are 29 T cell receptor beta chains sequenced from a single sample in a study of graft-versus-host responses after intestinal transplantation. Here immunoSEQ multiplex PCR was the method, and the copy in TCRdb shows in-frame clones only, minus some. The table records tens of thousands of clones, roughly 95% of them present only once. These TCRs are of unknown antigen specificity. The sample here was unstimulated CD8+ T cells sorted from spleen or lymph node cells, taken before transplant. The receptors originated from a human donor who was the organ donor for an intestinal transplant.

This chain connects TRBV10-1 to TRBJ1-6, with TRBD1 as a possible D gene (6 bases). The ends were cut back, 7 bases at V and 5 bases at J, with 18 bases in the middle. This CDR3 has 16 amino acids. Germline V gene lookup returns CDR1 WNHNN and CDR2 SYGVQD (reference sequence). The DNA for the CDR3 is TGCGCCAGCAACCCCATGGGGGGCGAGGATAATTCACCCCTCCACTTT. It yields the protein CASNPMGGEDNSPLHF.

This chain connects TRBV7-9 to TRBJ2-5, with D perhaps matching TRBD1 (5 bases). The J call could be wrong; TRBJ2-7 is a better fit for the DNA end. The CDR3 is 17 amino acids. Germline V lookup: CDR1 SEHNR, CDR2 FQNEAQ (reference sequence). The CDR3 loop is CASSSTTDSSQPYEQYF. CDR3 in DNA: TGTGCCAGCAGTTCTACCACAGACAGCTCCCAACCCTACGAGCAGTACTTC.

The genes are TRBV12-5 and TRBJ2-2; D not resolved. The V gene's germline CDR1 is LGHNT and CDR2 FRNRAP. The CDR3 spans 15 residues. V was trimmed by 3 bases and J by 3 bases, leaving 11 bases between them. The CDR3 here is CASGFFTTDTGELFF. The CDR3 nucleotides are TGTGCTAGTGGTTTTTTCACTACAGACACCGGGGAGCTGTTTTTT. Supplemented by reference TRBV12-5 and TRBJ2-2, the full variable domain reads DARVTQTPRHKVTEMGQEVTMRCQPILGHNTVFWYRQTMMQGLELLAYFRNRAPLDDSGMPKDRFSAEMPDATLATLKIQPSEPRDSAVYFCASGFFTTDTGELFFGEGSRLTVL.

This clone was recorded once. The rearrangement links TRBV5-4 to TRBJ1-2; D unresolved. With 0 bases removed from V and 1 base from J, the gap between germline ends came to 25 bases. The V gene's germline CDR1 is SGHNT and CDR2 YYREEE (reference sequence). The CDR3 runs to 20 residues. CDR3 bases: TGTGCCAGCAGCTTGGGACTCTTCGTGGGGAAACAGACCGATAACTATGGCTACACCTTC. Translated: CASSLGLFVGKQTDNYGYTF.

The gene calls are TRBV28 and TRBJ1-6; D is undetermined. The germline CDR1 and CDR2 sequences are MDHEN and SYDVKM. V gave up 4 bases and J gave up 8 bases, with 3 bases separating them. This CDR3 has 11 amino acids. This CDR3 is CASSYDSPLHF. As DNA, the CDR3 is TGTGCCAGCAGTTACGATTCACCCCTCCACTTT.

The chain employs TRBV11-2 and TRBJ2-1; D may be TRBD1 (5 bases). The germline V gene encodes CDR1 SGHAT and CDR2 FQNNGV. CDR3 size: 16 residues. V was cut by 4 bases and J by 5 bases, with 18 bases left in between. CDR3 amino acids: CASSYIMGPTDNEQFF. DNA of the CDR3: TGTGCCAGCAGCTATATAATGGGGCCGACCGACAATGAGCAGTTCTTC.

V and J are TRBV5-1 and TRBJ2-6, with TRBD1 identical over 9 bases. There are 20 residues in the CDR3. Trimming removed 4 bases from V and 2 bases from J; junction bases left unmatched: 16. Germline V gives CDR1 SGHRS, CDR2 YFSETQ. DNA of the CDR3: TGCGCCAGCAGCCCAACGCCCGGGACAGGGATATCTCCTGGGGCCAACGTCCTGACTTTC. Its translation: CASSPTPGTGISPGANVLTF. The variable domain in full, with the rest retrieved from reference TRBV5-1 and TRBJ2-6, is KAGVTQTPRYLIKTRGQQVTLSCSPISGHRSVSWYQQTPGQGLQFLFEYFSETQRNKGNFPGRFSGRQFSNSRSEMNVSTLELGDSALYLCASSPTPGTGISPGANVLTFGAGSRLTVL.

The chain is built from TRBV19 and TRBJ1-1; D may be TRBD1 (6 bases). The CDR3 contains 16 residues. Germline CDR1 and CDR2: LNHDA and SQIVND (reference sequence). Between the trimmed V and J ends, which lost 6 bases and 0 bases, there was a span of 17 bases. This chain's CDR3 is CASSFEKDRLNTEAFF. The CDR3 region has the DNA TGTGCCAGTAGCTTCGAAAAGGACAGATTGAACACTGAAGCTTTCTTT.

The rearrangement links TRBV27 to TRBJ2-7; D is undetermined. CDR3 length: 13 amino acids. The germline V gene has CDR1 MNHEY and CDR2 SMNVEV (reference sequence). Deletions cut 2 bases from V and 5 bases from J, with 10 bases between. The CDR3 region is CASSLGSFDEQYF. CDR3 in DNA: TGTGCCAGCAGTTTAGGGTCCTTTGACGAGCAGTACTTC.

The chain links TRBV5-4 to TRBJ2-1, with D hard to call. The length of the CDR3 is 14 residues. Trimming pared 3 bases from V and 7 bases from J, leaving 14 bases between. Germline loops: CDR1 SGHNT, CDR2 YYREEE (reference sequence). This CDR3 reads CASSSGQAINEQFF. CDR3 sequence (DNA): TGTGCCAGCAGCTCGGGCCAGGCTATTAATGAGCAGTTCTTC. The whole variable domain, filled in from reference TRBV5-4 and TRBJ2-1, reads ETGVTQSPTHLIKTRGQQVTLRCSSQSGHNTVSWYQQALGQGPQFIFQYYREEENGRGNFPPRFSGLQFPNYSSELNVNALELDDSALYLCASSSGQAINEQFFGPGTRLTVL.

This chain joins TRBV5-4 and TRBJ1-4, with a weak D call TRBD1 (5 bases). Trimming removed 0 bases from V and 5 bases from J, with 11 bases in between. CDR1 SGHNT and CDR2 YYREEE come from the germline V gene (reference sequence). This CDR3 has 15 amino acids. The CDR3 spells CASSLADSGNEKLFF. For the CDR3, the DNA is TGTGCCAGCAGCTTGGCCGACAGCGGGAATGAAAAACTGTTTTTT.

This chain uses TRBV5-4 with TRBJ1-2; 7 bases fit TRBD1. Losses at the gene ends were 4 bases for V and 4 bases for J; bases not matched to a gene: 7. Germline V gives CDR1 SGHNT, CDR2 YYREEE (reference sequence). The CDR3 is made up of 14 amino acids. The CDR3 is CASSEGTDSYGYTF. For the CDR3, the DNA is TGTGCCAGCAGCGAGGGGACAGACAGCTATGGCTACACCTTC.

The chain recombines TRBV18 with TRBJ2-7; TRBD1 agrees at 9 bases. CDR3 length equals 16 residues. The J segment lost 6 bases and the V segment lost 1 base, leaving 10 bases of the junction unmatched. The germline gives CDR1 KGHSH, CDR2 LQKENI. In nucleotides, the CDR3 is TGTGCCAGCTCACCACTCCTACAGGGGGCAGTTTGCGAGCAGTACTTC. Translation: CASSPLLQGAVCEQYF.

The chain uses TRBV27 and TRBJ2-7; no clear D gene. CDR3 length: 14 residues. The germline gives CDR1 MNHEY, CDR2 SMNVEV (reference sequence). Trimming shortened V by 0 bases and J by 3 bases, and 9 bases separated the two germline ends. The CDR3 DNA sequence: TGTGCCAGCAGTTTATCGGCGGATTTCTACGAGCAGTACTTC. This codes for CASSLSADFYEQYF.

CDR3: CASSLGLIGNTEAFF. The CDR3 bases are TGCGCCAGCAGCCTCGGGTTGATCGGGAACACTGAAGCTTTCTTT. The gene calls are TRBV4-1 and TRBJ1-1; D gene ambiguous. Trimming stripped 4 bases from V and 1 base from J, with 13 bases between. From germline, CDR1 is MGHRA and CDR2 YSYEKL. The CDR3 has 15 residues.

The chain employs TRBV29-1 and TRBJ2-7, with D perhaps TRBD2 (5 bases). The V end lost 6 bases, the J end lost 0 bases, and 18 bases lay between the germline ends. This CDR3 spans 15 amino acids. Germline CDR1 is SQVTM and CDR2 is ANQGSEA. In DNA form, the CDR3 reads TGCAGCGTCCGTACTCCGGGGATTCTCTCCTACGAGCAGTACTTC. Its translation: CSVRTPGILSYEQYF.

This chain uses TRBV9 with TRBJ1-5; 7 bases are a match to TRBD1. Trimming cost V 3 bases and J 2 bases; bases outside gene matches: 5. CDR1 and CDR2 (germline): SGDLS, YYNGEE. The CDR3 loop spans 15 amino acids. Written as DNA, the CDR3 is TGTGCCAGCAGCGGACAGGGAATAGGCAATCAGCCCCAGCATTTT. Translation gives CASSGQGIGNQPQHF.

This chain uses TRBV27 with TRBJ1-1, with a possible D match to TRBD1 (5 bases). The germline V gene has CDR1 MNHEY and CDR2 SMNVEV (reference sequence). This CDR3 has 14 amino acids. Trimming removed 5 bases at V and 0 bases at J, with 10 bases between. As DNA, the CDR3 is TGTGCCAGCAGTGGGGGGTTCATGAACACTGAAGCTTTCTTT. Residues: CASSGGFMNTEAFF.

V and J are TRBV7-3 and TRBJ1-1; no clear D. The germline V gene encodes CDR1 SGHTA and CDR2 FQGTGA. Trimming shortened V by 5 bases and J by 5 bases, and 18 bases separated the two germline ends. The CDR3 extends over 15 amino acids. The CDR3 DNA sequence: TGTGCCAGCAGCCCCTTCCCGGACTCGGCGACTGAAGCTTTCTTT. Its translation is CASSPFPDSATEAFF.

This sequence joins TRBV28 and TRBJ2-7; 11 positions match TRBD1. J gave up 4 bases and V 2 bases, and 7 bases lay outside the gene matches. CDR3 length equals 16 residues. In germline, CDR1 is MDHEN, CDR2 SYDVKM. CDR3 amino acids: CASSLIPGQGDYEQYF. CDR3 sequence (DNA): TGTGCCAGCAGTTTAATACCGGGACAGGGGGATTACGAGCAGTACTTC.

The gene calls are TRBV7-9 and TRBJ1-2; no reliable D call. There are 15 residues in the CDR3. V was trimmed by 1 base and J by 1 base, leaving 10 bases between them. Germline V gives CDR1 SEHNR, CDR2 FQNEAQ (reference sequence). The CDR3 reads CASSLDDGYNYGYTF. The CDR3 DNA reads as TGTGCCAGCAGCTTAGACGACGGGTATAACTATGGCTACACCTTC.

This rearrangement joins TRBV30 to TRBJ1-1; D remains unclear. This CDR3 contains 19 residues. V lost 0 bases and J 3 bases, leaving 26 bases between the germline ends. Per the germline V gene, CDR1 is GTSNPN and CDR2 is SVGIG (reference sequence). CDR3 region: CAWSVLVPALGAMDTEAFF. The CDR3 DNA is TGTGCCTGGAGTGTACTGGTTCCTGCCCTAGGCGCTATGGACACTGAAGCTTTCTTT.

This chain connects TRBV13 to TRBJ2-5; tentative D call: TRBD2 (6 bases). Per germline, CDR1 PRHDT and CDR2 FYEKMQ (reference sequence). V was cut by 5 bases and J by 3 bases, with 19 bases left in between. The CDR3 runs to 16 residues. CDR3 sequence reads: CASSPPGTAYKETQYF. In nucleotides, the CDR3 is TGTGCCAGCAGCCCACCCGGGACTGCCTATAAAGAGACCCAGTACTTC.

This clone was observed a single time. The chain is built from TRBV7-2 and TRBJ2-6; the D is unclear. This CDR3 has 14 residues. CDR1 SGHTA and CDR2 FQGNSA come from the germline V gene. With 5 bases removed from V and 0 bases from J, the gap between germline ends came to 5 bases. CDR3 DNA sequence: TGTGCCAGCAGCCCGAACTCTGGGGCCAACGTCCTGACTTTC. It encodes CASSPNSGANVLTF.

This chain connects TRBV4-1 to TRBJ1-2; D is unclear. This CDR3 contains 14 residues. Trimming took 0 bases from V and 5 from J, leaving 10 bases between them. Germline values: CDR1 MGHRA, CDR2 YSYEKL. The CDR3 spells CASSQDLTGYGYTF. The CDR3 DNA is TGCGCCAGCAGCCAAGACCTCACTGGTTATGGCTACACCTTC.

The rearrangement links TRBV5-1 to TRBJ1-1, with D unresolved. This CDR3 is built from 16 residues. The V and J ends lost 0 bases and 4 bases respectively, with 16 bases between them. CDR1 is SGHRS and CDR2 is YFSETQ in the germline V gene. The chain's CDR3 is CASSLVGGSLGTEAFF. For the CDR3, the DNA is TGCGCCAGCAGCTTGGTGGGCGGGAGCTTGGGCACTGAAGCTTTCTTT.

The chain uses TRBV4-3 and TRBJ2-7; D is possibly TRBD1 or TRBD2 (5 bases each). The germline V gene has CDR1 LGHNA and CDR2 YSLEER. The CDR3 is made up of 13 amino acids. Trimming removed 0 bases from V and 4 bases from J, with 7 bases in between. In DNA form, the CDR3 reads TGCGCCAGCAGCCAAGATTGGGGGTACGAGCAGTACTTC. This translates into CASSQDWGYEQYF.

The genes are TRBV7-3 and TRBJ2-3, with 10 bases that match TRBD2. The CDR3 is 15 residues long. Looked up from germline, CDR1 is SGHTA and CDR2 is FQGTGA. The V and J ends lost 5 bases and 1 base, in that order; junction bases with no gene match: 3. The DNA for the CDR3 is TGTGCCAGCAGCCACGGACTAGCGGGCACAGATACGCAGTATTTT. It yields the protein CASSHGLAGTDTQYF.

CDR3: CASSFGRVMNTEAFF. CDR3 nucleotide sequence: TGTGCCAGCAGCTTTGGTAGGGTGATGAACACTGAAGCTTTCTTT. The chain joins TRBV11-1 to TRBJ1-1, with D hard to call. V lost 3 bases and J 0 bases, leaving 11 bases between the germline ends. The CDR3 contains 15 residues. Germline V gene data show CDR1 as SGHAT and CDR2 as FQDESV (reference sequence). The full variable domain, in which reference TRBV11-1 and TRBJ1-1 provide the parts outside the CDR3, is EAEVAQSPRYKITEKSQAVAFWCDPISGHATLYWYRQILGQGPELLVQFQDESVVDDSQLPKDRFSAERLKGVDSTLKIQPAELGDSAMYLCASSFGRVMNTEAFFGQGTRLTVV.